These 10 T cell receptor beta chains originate from one sample sequenced in a study of graft-versus-host responses after intestinal transplantation. Libraries were prepared by immunoSEQ multiplex PCR; TCRdb keeps only in-frame clonotypes and omits some of them. The table includes 20,000 to 30,000 clones, over 90% detected once. Sequences were derived from PBMCs, sampled roughly 41 days after intestinal transplant. Receptors originate from a human patient who received an intestinal transplant, so some T cells may come from the graft donor.

V usage is TRBV7-3 and J usage is TRBJ1-4; D uncertain. The CDR3 extends over 14 amino acids. With 1 base removed from V and 8 bases from J, the gap between germline ends came to 11 bases. Germline CDR1 reads SGHTA; CDR2 reads FQGTGA. CDR3 nucleotide sequence: TGTGCCAGCAGCTTAAATCCGGCTTGGGAAAAACTGTTTTTT. This translates into CASSLNPAWEKLFF.

V gene TRBV7-8 combines with J gene TRBJ2-1, with D possibly TRBD2 on 5 matching bases. The CDR3 loop spans 17 amino acids. V was clipped by 1 base and J by 5 bases, with 18 bases between them. Germline CDR1 and CDR2: SGHVS and FQNEAQ. CDR3 protein: CASSLDRAGLLNNEQFF. The CDR3 coding sequence is TGTGCCAGCAGCTTAGATCGGGCCGGACTTCTAAACAATGAGCAGTTCTTC.

Here the CDR3 DNA reads TGCAGCGTTGGGGAGACCATCAAAGAGACCCAGTACTTC. This sequence encodes CSVGETIKETQYF. The V call is TRBV29-1, the J call TRBJ2-5; possible D gene TRBD2, 5 bases. The ends were cut back, 4 bases at V and 3 bases at J, with 12 bases in the middle. The germline V gene has CDR1 SQVTM and CDR2 ANQGSEA. This CDR3 contains 13 residues.

This clone has only one observation. V and J are TRBV6-5 and TRBJ2-7; D not resolved. This CDR3 comprises 13 residues. Germline V lookup: CDR1 MNHEY, CDR2 SVGAGI. V shed 8 bases and J shed 3 bases, with 14 bases lying between them. The CDR3 is CASFWPTDYEQYF. CDR3 coding DNA: TGTGCCAGCTTCTGGCCCACAGACTACGAGCAGTACTTC.

The chain uses TRBV28 and TRBJ1-4; D is ambiguous. Germline lookup yields CDR1 MDHEN and CDR2 SYDVKM. Trimming cost V 11 bases and J 8 bases, with 6 bases left between them. The CDR3 sequence is 9 residues long. CDR3 bases: TGTGCCCGGGGAGAAAAACTGTTTTTT. Translation gives CARGEKLFF.

This sequence joins TRBV5-5 and TRBJ2-1; D is ambiguous. This CDR3 spans 15 amino acids. V lost 0 bases and J lost 0, with 7 bases in between. Germline CDR1 SGHKS, CDR2 YYEKEE (reference sequence). The CDR3 sequence is CASSLDQSSYNEQFF. In nucleotides, the CDR3 is TGTGCCAGCAGCTTGGACCAGAGCTCCTACAATGAGCAGTTCTTC.

The CDR3 DNA follows: TGCGCCAGCAGTGAGTCGGGAGAGGGGCATCAGCCCCAGCATTTT. This translates into CASSESGEGHQPQHF. The chain has TRBV10-1 and TRBJ1-5; D is possibly TRBD1 (5 bases). CDR3 length: 15 amino acids. The V gene lost 0 bases and the J gene lost 5 bases, with 11 bases spanning the gap. Germline CDR1 reads WNHNN; CDR2 reads SYGVQD (reference sequence).

The chain uses TRBV7-9 and TRBJ2-1; 7 bases are a match to TRBD2. Unmatched junction bases numbered 10, after V lost 2 bases and J lost 0 bases. The CDR3 runs to 18 residues. From germline, CDR1 is SEHNR and CDR2 FQNEAQ (reference sequence). The CDR3: CASSLIWSSGASYNEQFF. CDR3 DNA sequence: TGTGCCAGCAGCTTAATATGGTCTAGCGGCGCCTCCTACAATGAGCAGTTCTTC.

This chain links TRBV7-9 with TRBJ2-2; the match to TRBD2 covers 8 bases. The CDR3 extends over 15 amino acids. The germline gives CDR1 SEHNR, CDR2 FQNEAQ (reference sequence). V shed 2 bases, J shed 4 bases, and the junction held 3 bases outside the gene matches. The CDR3 region has the DNA TGTGCCAGCAGCTTAAGGCTAGCGGGCACCGGGGAGCTGTTTTTT. Residues: CASSLRLAGTGELFF.

This clone was counted a single time. The chain is built from TRBV4-1 and TRBJ2-3, with D tentatively TRBD2 (6 bases). Germline loops: CDR1 MGHRA, CDR2 YSYEKL. V was clipped by 4 bases and J by 0 bases, with 17 bases between them. This CDR3 is 17 amino acids long. This CDR3 is CASSLPGAISSTDTQYF. DNA for the CDR3: TGCGCCAGCAGCCTCCCGGGAGCCATTTCTAGCACAGATACGCAGTATTTT.